This T cell receptor beta chain was found in a study of blood T cell repertoires in COVID-19. Study information: Collection of acute and convalescent COVID-19 samples took place in the United States, Italy and Spain.

V was clipped by 7 bases and J by 5 bases, with 9 bases between them. This CDR3 has 12 amino acids. The repertoire was sequenced with immunoSEQ multiplex PCR; TCRdb's copy has only in-frame clones and lacks some. The data hold approximately 76,000 clones, with 88% observed a single time. Sequences were obtained from peripheral blood. This clonotype originated in a human donor in a cohort sampled during active COVID-19. The chain uses TRBV12-3 or TRBV12-4 and TRBJ1-5, with D unclear. Written as DNA, the CDR3 is TGTGCCAGCACCTCTTTTGATCAGCCCCAGCATTTT. Translating gives CASTSFDQPQHF.